This T cell receptor beta chain was identified during a study of pediatric ulcerative colitis. Germline CDR1 is SQVTM and CDR2 is ANQGSEA. The CDR3 is 14 amino acids. V gave up 2 bases and J gave up 5 bases, with 12 bases separating them. On this clone: Its antigen is unidentified.

Only in-frame clones appear in the TCRdb table, and some are missing; sequencing was by immunoSEQ multiplex PCR. This sample has under 50,000 clones, with 78% found just once. Whole-study results and caveats: Some T cells in rectal biopsies may come from blood, especially with overt colitis.

The rectum was sampled with one to two pinch biopsies at colonoscopy. The sample taken for sequencing was gut tissue. The receptor was isolated from a girl between 5 and 17 years old with moderate ulcerative colitis. The chain uses TRBV29-1 and TRBJ1-4; D is perhaps TRBD1 (6 bases). The CDR3, as DNA: TGCAGCGTTGAAATTACAGGGAGCAATGAAAAACTGTTTTTT. The encoded protein is CSVEITGSNEKLFF.